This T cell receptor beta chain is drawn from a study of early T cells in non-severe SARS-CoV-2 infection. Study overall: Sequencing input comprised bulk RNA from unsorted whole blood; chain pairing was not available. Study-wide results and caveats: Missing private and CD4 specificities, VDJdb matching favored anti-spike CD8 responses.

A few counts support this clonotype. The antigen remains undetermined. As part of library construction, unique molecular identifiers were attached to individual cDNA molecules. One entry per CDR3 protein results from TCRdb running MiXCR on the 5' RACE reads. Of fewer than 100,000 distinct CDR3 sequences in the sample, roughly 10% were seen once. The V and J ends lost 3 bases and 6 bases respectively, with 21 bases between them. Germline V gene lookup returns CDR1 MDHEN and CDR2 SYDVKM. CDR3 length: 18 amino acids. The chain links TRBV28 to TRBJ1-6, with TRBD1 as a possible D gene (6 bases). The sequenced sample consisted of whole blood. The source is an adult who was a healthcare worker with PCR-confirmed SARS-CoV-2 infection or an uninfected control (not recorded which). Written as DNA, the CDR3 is TGTGCCAGCAGTTTGGGAGCTCGAAAGGGGGTAGTTAATTCACCCCTCCACTTT. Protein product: CASSLGARKGVVNSPLHF. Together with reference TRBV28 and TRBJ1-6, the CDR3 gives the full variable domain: DVKVTQSSRYLVKRTGEKVFLECVQDMDHENMFWYRQDPGLGLRLIYFSYDVKMKEKGDIPEGYSVSREKKERFSLILESASTNQTSMYLCASSLGARKGVVNSPLHFGNGTRLTVT.